A selection of T cell receptor beta chains follows, all from one sample in a study of T-cell reconstitution after alpha-beta-depleted transplantation in children. TCRdb used MiXCR to reprocess the PCR reads, holding one entry per CDR3 protein. This table has 450,000 to 600,000 distinct CDR3 sequences, roughly a tenth appearing once. Sequenced material: PBMCs, taken before TCRalphabeta/CD19-depleted stem cell transplant. Receptor source: a child under 10 years old with inherited bone marrow failure, due to receive a stem cell transplant. The CDR3 runs from the conserved cysteine through the conserved F or W. A D gene is named only where the DNA matches it firmly. Size is stated for part of the rows, as once, few or many counts, or as a class when the clone is expanded.

>.|.|TRBJ1-3|TRBV12-3/TRBV12-4
TGTGCCAGCAGTTTCCCCCCGGGCAGGGCAGAAGGAAACACCATATATTTT
CASSFPPGRAEGNTIYF
>.|.|TRBJ2-5|TRBV21-1
TGTGCCAGCAGCACGCCCGGGACAGGGATCCAAGAGACCCAGTACTTC
CASSTPGTGIQETQYF
>many|.|TRBJ2-5|TRBV18
TGTGCCAGCTCACCACCGGCCGGGACCCAGTACTTC
CASSPPAGTQYF
>many|TRBD1|TRBJ2-5|TRBV24-1
TGTGCCACCAGCTATGACAGGGGGGAGACCCAGTACTTC
CATSYDRGETQYF
>few|TRBD2|TRBJ2-1|TRBV4-3
TGCGCCAGCAGCTATACTGGGACTAGCGGGCCGAACAATGAGCAGTTCTTC
CASSYTGTSGPNNEQFF
>many|TRBD1|TRBJ1-2|TRBV9
TGTTCCAGCAGCGTAGTAGGGGGCGGTGGTGGCTACACCTTC
CSSSVVGGGGGYTF
>few|TRBD1|TRBJ1-5|TRBV20-1
TGCAGTGCTACAAACAGGGGGAGGGGAGAGAATCAGCCCCAGCATTTT
CSATNRGRGENQPQHF
>many|.|TRBJ2-1|TRBV10-2
TGCGCCAGCAGTGGGGGGTTCAATGAGCAGTTCTTC
CASSGGFNEQFF
>many|.|TRBJ2-7|TRBV7-2
TGTGCCAGCAGCTTAGCTGTCAAGTCCTACGAGCAGTACTTC
CASSLAVKSYEQYF
>.|TRBD1|TRBJ1-2|TRBV27
TGTGCCAGTAAAACCTCAGGGGGCAAGGGTGGCTACACCTTC
CASKTSGGKGGYTF
>many|.|TRBJ2-2|TRBV6-5
TGTGCCAGCAGTACCGACAGTTCGAACACCGGGGAGCTGTTTTTT
CASSTDSSNTGELFF
>many|.|TRBJ1-2|TRBV2
TGTGCCAGCAGTCCCTCGAGGGCCTGGGCGGGTGGCTACACCTTC
CASSPSRAWAGGYTF
>few|TRBD2|TRBJ2-1|TRBV20-1
TGCAGTGCTATTGTCCCTAGCGGGAGGGCCGAGGAGCAGTTCTTC
CSAIVPSGRAEEQFF